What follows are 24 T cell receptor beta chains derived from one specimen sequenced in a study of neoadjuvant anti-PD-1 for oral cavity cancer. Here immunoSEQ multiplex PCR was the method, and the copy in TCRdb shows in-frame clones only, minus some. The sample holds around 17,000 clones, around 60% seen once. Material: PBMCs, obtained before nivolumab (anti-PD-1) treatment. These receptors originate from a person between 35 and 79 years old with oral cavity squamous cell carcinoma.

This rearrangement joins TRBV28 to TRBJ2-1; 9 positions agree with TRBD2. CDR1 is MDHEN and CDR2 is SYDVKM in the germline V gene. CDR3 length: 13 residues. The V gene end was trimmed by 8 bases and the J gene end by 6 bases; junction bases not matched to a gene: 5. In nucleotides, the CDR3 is TGTGCCAGCTGGACTAGCGACTTCAATGAGCAGTTCTTC. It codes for CASWTSDFNEQFF.

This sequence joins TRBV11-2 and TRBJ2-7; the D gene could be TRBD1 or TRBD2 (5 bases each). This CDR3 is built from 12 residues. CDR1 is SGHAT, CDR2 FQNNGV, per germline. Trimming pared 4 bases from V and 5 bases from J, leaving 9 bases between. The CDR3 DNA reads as TGTGCCAGCAGCTCGTCGGGGCACGAGCAGTACTTC. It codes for CASSSSGHEQYF. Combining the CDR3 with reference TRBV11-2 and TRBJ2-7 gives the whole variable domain EAGVAQSPRYKIIEKRQSVAFWCNPISGHATLYWYQQILGQGPKLLIQFQNNGVVDDSQLPKDRFSAERLKGVDSTLKIQPAKLEDSAVYLCASSSSGHEQYFGPGTRLTVT.

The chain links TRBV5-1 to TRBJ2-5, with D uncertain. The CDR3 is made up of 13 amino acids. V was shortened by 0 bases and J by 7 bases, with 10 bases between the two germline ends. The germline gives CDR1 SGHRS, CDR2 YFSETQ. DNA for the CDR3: TGCGCCAGCAGCTTGGGGATGACTGGGACCCAGTACTTC. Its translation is CASSLGMTGTQYF. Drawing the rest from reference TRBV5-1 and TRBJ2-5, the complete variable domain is KAGVTQTPRYLIKTRGQQVTLSCSPISGHRSVSWYQQTPGQGLQFLFEYFSETQRNKGNFPGRFSGRQFSNSRSEMNVSTLELGDSALYLCASSLGMTGTQYFGPGTRLLVL.

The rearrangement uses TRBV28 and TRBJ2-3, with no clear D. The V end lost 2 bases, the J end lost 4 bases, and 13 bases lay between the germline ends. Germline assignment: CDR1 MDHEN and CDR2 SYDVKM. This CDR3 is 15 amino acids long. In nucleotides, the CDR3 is TGTGCCAGCAGTTTAAATGGGAAGGTCCCAGATACGCAGTATTTT. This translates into CASSLNGKVPDTQYF.

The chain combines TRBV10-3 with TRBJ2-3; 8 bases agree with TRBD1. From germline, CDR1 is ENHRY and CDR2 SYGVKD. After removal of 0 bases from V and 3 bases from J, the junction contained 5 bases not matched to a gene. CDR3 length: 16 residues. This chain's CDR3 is CAISESTGGRTDTQYF. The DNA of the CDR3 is TGTGCCATCAGTGAGTCAACAGGGGGGCGAACAGATACGCAGTATTTT.

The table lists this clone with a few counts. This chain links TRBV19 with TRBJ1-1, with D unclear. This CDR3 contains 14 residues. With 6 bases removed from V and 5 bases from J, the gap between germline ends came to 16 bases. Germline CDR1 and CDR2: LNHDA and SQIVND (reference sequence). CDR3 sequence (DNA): TGTGCCAGTAGCCCGACCGGATGGAGGACTGAAGCTTTCTTT. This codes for CASSPTGWRTEAFF. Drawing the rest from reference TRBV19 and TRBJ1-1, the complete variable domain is DGGITQSPKYLFRKEGQNVTLSCEQNLNHDAMYWYRQDPGQGLRLIYYSQIVNDFQKGDIAEGYSVSREKKESFPLTVTSAQKNPTAFYLCASSPTGWRTEAFFGQGTRLTVV.

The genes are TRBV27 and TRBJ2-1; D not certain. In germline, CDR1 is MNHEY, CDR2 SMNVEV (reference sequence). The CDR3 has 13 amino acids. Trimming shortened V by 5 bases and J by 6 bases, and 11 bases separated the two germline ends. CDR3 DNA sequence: TGTGCCAGCAGTCTCACGGTTCGCAATGAGCAGTTCTTC. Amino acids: CASSLTVRNEQFF.

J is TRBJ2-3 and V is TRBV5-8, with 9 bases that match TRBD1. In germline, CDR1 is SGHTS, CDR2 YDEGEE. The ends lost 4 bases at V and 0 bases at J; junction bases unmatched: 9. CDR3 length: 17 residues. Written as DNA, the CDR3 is TGTGCCAGCAGCCCATCCGGGACAGGGATCAGCACAGATACGCAGTATTTT. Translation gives CASSPSGTGISTDTQYF.

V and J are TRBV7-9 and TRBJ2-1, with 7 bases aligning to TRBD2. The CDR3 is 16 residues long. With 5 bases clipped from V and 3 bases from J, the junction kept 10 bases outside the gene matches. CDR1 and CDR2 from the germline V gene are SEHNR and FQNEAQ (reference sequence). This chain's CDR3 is CASSGTRTSVYNEQFF. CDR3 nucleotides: TGTGCCAGCAGCGGAACAAGGACTAGTGTCTACAATGAGCAGTTCTTC.

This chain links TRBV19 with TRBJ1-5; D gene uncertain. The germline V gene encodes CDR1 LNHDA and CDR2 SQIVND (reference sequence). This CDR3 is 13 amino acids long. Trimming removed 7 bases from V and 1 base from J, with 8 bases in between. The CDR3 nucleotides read TGTGCCAGTAAGCAAGGGAGCAATCAGCCCCAGCATTTT. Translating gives CASKQGSNQPQHF.

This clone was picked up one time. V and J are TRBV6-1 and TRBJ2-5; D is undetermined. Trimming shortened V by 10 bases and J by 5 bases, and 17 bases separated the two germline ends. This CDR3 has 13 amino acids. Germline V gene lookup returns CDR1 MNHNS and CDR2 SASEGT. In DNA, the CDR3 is TGTGCCACCACAAGGGCCATAGGGGAGACCCAGTACTTC. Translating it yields CATTRAIGETQYF.

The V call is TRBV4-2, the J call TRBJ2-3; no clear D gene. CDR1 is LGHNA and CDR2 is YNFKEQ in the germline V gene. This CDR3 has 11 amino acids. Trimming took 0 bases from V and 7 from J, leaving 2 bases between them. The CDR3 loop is CASSQEYTQYF. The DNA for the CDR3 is TGTGCCAGCAGCCAAGAATATACGCAGTATTTT.

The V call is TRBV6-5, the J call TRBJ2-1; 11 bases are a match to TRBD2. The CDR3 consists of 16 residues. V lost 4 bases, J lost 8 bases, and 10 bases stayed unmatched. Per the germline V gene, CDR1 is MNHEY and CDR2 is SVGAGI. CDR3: CASSSQTSGVVYEQFF. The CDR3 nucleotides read TGTGCCAGCAGTTCCCAGACTAGCGGGGTGGTCTATGAGCAGTTCTTC.

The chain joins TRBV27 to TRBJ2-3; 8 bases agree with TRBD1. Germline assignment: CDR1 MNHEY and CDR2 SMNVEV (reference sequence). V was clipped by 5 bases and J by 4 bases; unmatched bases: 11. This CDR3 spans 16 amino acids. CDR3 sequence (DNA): TGTGCCAGCAGTCCTTACTATGGACAGGGCCCAGATACGCAGTATTTT. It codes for CASSPYYGQGPDTQYF.

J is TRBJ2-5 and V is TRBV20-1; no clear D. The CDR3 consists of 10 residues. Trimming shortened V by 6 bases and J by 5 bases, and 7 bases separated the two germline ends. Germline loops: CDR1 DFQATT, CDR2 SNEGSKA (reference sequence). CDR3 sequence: CSAARETQYF. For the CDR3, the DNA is TGCAGTGCGGCCCGGGAGACCCAGTACTTC.

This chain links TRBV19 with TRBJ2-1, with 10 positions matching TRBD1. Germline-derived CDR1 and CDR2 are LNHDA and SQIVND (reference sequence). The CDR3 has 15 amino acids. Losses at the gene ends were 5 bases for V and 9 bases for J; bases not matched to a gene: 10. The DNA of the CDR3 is TGTGCCAGTAGTTTCCTCCGGGACAGGGGTGGTGAGCAGTTCTTC. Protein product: CASSFLRDRGGEQFF.

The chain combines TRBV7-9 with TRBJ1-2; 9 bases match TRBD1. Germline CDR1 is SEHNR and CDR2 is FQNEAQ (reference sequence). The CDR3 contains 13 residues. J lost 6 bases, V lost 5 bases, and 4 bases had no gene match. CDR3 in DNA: TGTGCCAGCAGCGGACAGGGGTACAATGGCTACACCTTC. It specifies CASSGQGYNGYTF.

CDR3 coding DNA: TGTGCCAGCAGCTTAGGCGGGACAGGGCACACCGGGGAGCTGTTTTTT. Translating it yields CASSLGGTGHTGELFF. This rearrangement joins TRBV11-2 to TRBJ2-2; 9 bases line up with TRBD1. Germline V CDR1 and CDR2: SGHAT, FQNNGV. CDR3 length: 16 residues. The trim removed 1 base at V and 3 bases at J, leaving 3 bases unmatched.

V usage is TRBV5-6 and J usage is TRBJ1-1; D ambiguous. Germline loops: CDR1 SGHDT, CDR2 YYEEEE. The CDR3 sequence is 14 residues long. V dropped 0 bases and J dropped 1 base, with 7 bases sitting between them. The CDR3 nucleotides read TGTGCCAGCAGCTTGGTACAGCAGAACACTGAAGCTTTCTTT. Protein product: CASSLVQQNTEAFF.

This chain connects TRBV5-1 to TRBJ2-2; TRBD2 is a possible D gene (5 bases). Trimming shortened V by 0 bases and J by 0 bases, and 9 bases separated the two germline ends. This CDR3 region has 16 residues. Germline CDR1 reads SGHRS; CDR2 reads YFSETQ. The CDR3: CASSLVVATNTGELFF. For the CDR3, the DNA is TGCGCCAGCAGCTTGGTGGTAGCGACGAACACCGGGGAGCTGTTTTTT.

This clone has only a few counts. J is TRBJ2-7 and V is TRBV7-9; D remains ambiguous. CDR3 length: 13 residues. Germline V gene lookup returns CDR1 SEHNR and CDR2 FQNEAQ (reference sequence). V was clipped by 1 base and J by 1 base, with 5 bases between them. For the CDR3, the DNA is TGTGCCAGCAGCTTAGTTTGGTCCTACGAGCAGTACTTC. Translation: CASSLVWSYEQYF.

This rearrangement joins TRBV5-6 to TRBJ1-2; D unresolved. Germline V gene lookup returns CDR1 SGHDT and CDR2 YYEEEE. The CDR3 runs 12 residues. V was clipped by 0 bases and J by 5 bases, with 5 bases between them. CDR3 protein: CASSLVGYGYTF. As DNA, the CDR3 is TGTGCCAGCAGCTTGGTTGGGTATGGCTACACCTTC. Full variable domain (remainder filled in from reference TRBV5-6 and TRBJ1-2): DAGVTQSPTHLIKTRGQQVTLRCSPKSGHDTVSWYQQALGQGPQFIFQYYEEEERQRGNFPDRFSGHQFPNYSSELNVNALLLGDSALYLCASSLVGYGYTFGSGTRLTVV.

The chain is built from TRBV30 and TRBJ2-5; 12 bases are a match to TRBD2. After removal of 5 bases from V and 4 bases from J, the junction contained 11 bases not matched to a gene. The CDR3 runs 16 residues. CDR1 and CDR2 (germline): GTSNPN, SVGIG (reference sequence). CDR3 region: CAWGGAPGLAGETQYF. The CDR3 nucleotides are TGTGCCTGGGGCGGGGCACCGGGACTAGCGGGAGAGACCCAGTACTTC.

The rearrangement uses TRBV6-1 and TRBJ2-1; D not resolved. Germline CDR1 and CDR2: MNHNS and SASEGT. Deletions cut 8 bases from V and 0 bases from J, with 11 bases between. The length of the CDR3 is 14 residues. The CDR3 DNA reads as TGTGCCAGCTGGGCTGGCTACTCCTACAATGAGCAGTTCTTC. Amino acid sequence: CASWAGYSYNEQFF.